This T cell receptor (beta chain) was captured in a study of blood T cells in healthy people across ages. Study-level results: Unsorted PBMCs blocked a conclusive comparison of naive and antigen-experienced cells. Higher naive T cell percentage went strongly together with higher TCR beta diversity.

The people who gave samples were healthy Caucasians from Russia, aged about 6 to 100. The CDR3 has 14 residues. Trimming removed 8 bases at V and 7 bases at J, with 15 bases between. Germline V gene data show CDR1 as SEHNR and CDR2 as FQNEAQ (reference sequence). Then a second PCR, running about 6 to 12 cycles, was carried out with a sample-barcoded 5' primer and a J-beta primer mix. Every single cDNA molecule received a tag from a template-switch adaptor with 12 random nucleotides. MiXCR, applied by TCRdb to the 5' RACE reads, yields one record per CDR3 protein. The sample has about 2 million distinct CDR3 sequences, 49% seen once. Concerning this clonotype itself: The antigen remains unidentified.

The TCR originated in a woman aged 35 to 49 in good health. This rearrangement joins TRBV7-9 to TRBJ1-6; D is unresolved. The sample comprised blood. DNA for the CDR3: TGTGCCAGCGAAGACGGAATGGTGAATTCACCCCTCCACTTT. It is translated as CASEDGMVNSPLHF.